Given below is one T cell receptor (beta chain) in context. There is no known antigen for this receptor. The sample holds no much larger clone one base away, and base qualities are not on file. Amplification of TCR beta CDR3 regions was carried out from RNA transcripts. A first-round RT-PCR of the TCR CDR3 used the HTBI primer set with the Qiagen OneStep RT-PCR kit. The libraries were constructed in a second round of multiplex PCR and then size-selected and purified. Libraries were sequenced paired-end with 100 bp reads on an Illumina HiSeq2000. The paper's data handling went like this. Raw data were processed with SOAPnuke, discarding reads with adapters, uncalled bases, mean Phred below 15, or no exact constant-primer or identifier match. High-quality paired reads were merged using COPE v1.2.5, and each unique nucleotide sequence was defined as a clonotype. MiTCR v1.1 was used to align the clonotypes against IMGT TRBV, TRBD and TRBJ reference segments. Analysis was restricted to V-J combinations with a frequency above 0.0001, which covered 99.2% of repertoires. The TCS score was defined as F50 (clonal expansion) divided by E x V (chaos), with BLOSUM62-based TCRdist calculated between CDR3 peptides within each V-J. Welch's t-statistics and random forest reduced 500 to 650 V-J features to 10 to 15, which were used in a naive Bayes classifier (R e1071). The similarity between thyroid and blood repertoires was quantified using the Morisita-Horn index. TCRdb passed the public sequencing reads through fastp at Q25 and MiXCR, retaining productive beta sequences. Rows matching on CDR3 protein sequence are summarized as one entry with the most common DNA and genes. These V and J calls originate from TCRdb's pipeline instead of the authors' own analysis. The sample table contains about 540,000 distinct CDR3 sequences; only one count was recorded for more than 45% of them. The ten largest make up approximately 8.4% of the sample.

This entry comes from a study of T cells in Graves' hyperthyroidism and ophthalmopathy (dated by TCRdb to the late 2010s). Regarding the study in general: TCR V-J signatures able to tell the groups apart were searched for in a discovery cohort of 90 to 100 patients, of whom over 40 had Graves' ophthalmopathy and more than 55 had stable Graves' hyperthyroidism. According to the paper, TCR Vbeta CDR3 sequencing was carried out on approximately 140 peripheral blood samples, which came from about 45 ophthalmopathy, under 80 hyperthyroidism and some 17 progressor patients. The 100 discovery patients were randomly split 7:3 into training and test sets. The study also compared thyroid tissue and blood T-cell repertoires from five or six Graves' hyperthyroidism patients. Whether ophthalmopathy could be predicted prospectively was tested in an independent validation cohort made up of 18 to 20 hyperthyroidism patients plus 17 patients who later progressed to ophthalmopathy. Once sampling was done, hyperthyroidism patients were given methimazole at a starting dose of 30 mg daily, whereas ophthalmopathy patients were given high-dose intravenous methylprednisolone. Overall study results and their limits: Most expanded thyroid clonotypes (frequency above 0.001) were also detected in blood, a finding suggesting that blood repertoires may reflect thyroid immune responses. In validation, the model predicted progression to ophthalmopathy a median of roughly six months before onset, with approximately 70% sensitivity and 72.22% specificity. A model built on a 13 V-J signature distinguished ophthalmopathy from stable hyperthyroidism, reaching 85% to 90% sensitivity and under 84% specificity in cross-validation and 80%/75% in testing. Sample size was not statistically predetermined, and blinding of investigators to group allocation was not performed.

Trimming removed 0 bases from V and 2 bases from J; the gene matches leave 2 bases unexplained. The CDR3 covers 15 residues, taking in both the cysteine and the phenylalanine. CDR3 DNA is the only sequence kept; it has 45 bases, read in frame from the first base. CDR1 and CDR2 were assigned from the germline V gene as KGHDR and SFDVKD. A patient counted as having stable Graves' hyperthyroidism if no progression to ophthalmopathy occurred over 18 months of follow-up. Hyperthyroidism patients were aged 18 to 65 years and newly diagnosed, with disease duration of less than 2 months. The study excluded patients with uncontrolled infections, other autoimmune diseases, pregnancy or lactation. Clinical symptoms, serum thyroxine and TRAb, thyroid ultrasound, and orbital computed tomography formed the basis for the diagnoses. Total RNA was extracted using Trizol reagent, and RNA quality was assessed on an Agilent 2100 Bioanalyzer.

This chain joins TRBV24-1 to TRBJ2-5; TRBD1 fits 7 bases in the junction. The clonotype comes from a woman under 30 with Graves' hyperthyroidism. The sample consisted of peripheral blood or thyroid tissue (not recorded which). The nucleotides are TGTGCCACCAGTGATTTGCGGGACAGACAAGAGACCCAGTACTTC. Protein translation: CATSDLRDRQETQYF.